These 20 T cell receptor beta chains share one sample of origin, sequenced in a study of cytomegalovirus exposure and HLA in healthy donors. In the PCR, 60 Vbeta and 13 Jbeta primers were used. Sequencing was performed with immunoSEQ multiplex PCR; in TCRdb, only in-frame clones are kept and a portion is missing. This sample yields roughly 77,000 clones, of which about three quarters are seen a single time; almost 4.5% belongs to the top ten. The sequencing input was PBMCs. The receptors shown here come from a man in his forties in good health and CMV-seronegative.

V usage is TRBV6-5 and J usage is TRBJ2-1; maybe TRBD2 (5 bases). The CDR3 consists of 13 residues. From germline, CDR1 is MNHEY and CDR2 SVGAGI. V was shortened by 8 bases and J by 0 bases, with 8 bases between the two germline ends. In DNA, the CDR3 is TGTGCCAGCCGGAGGAGCTCCTACAATGAGCAGTTCTTC. Translating gives CASRRSSYNEQFF.

The chain couples TRBV2 to TRBJ2-7, with 9 bases lining up with TRBD2. With 6 bases clipped from V and 0 bases from J, the junction kept 3 bases outside the gene matches. Germline V lookup: CDR1 SNHLY, CDR2 FYNNEI. The CDR3 is 14 amino acids. CDR3 loop: CASRPGLASYEQYF. The CDR3 DNA reads as TGTGCCAGCAGACCGGGACTAGCCTCCTACGAGCAGTACTTC.

The chain combines TRBV7-2 with TRBJ2-3, with TRBD2 matching 11 bases. The CDR3 loop spans 16 amino acids. Germline CDR1 and CDR2: SGHTA and FQGNSA. Unmatched junction bases numbered 5, after V lost 3 bases and J lost 3 bases. DNA for the CDR3: TGTGCCAGCAGCTTGTTAGCGGGAGGGCCAACAGATACGCAGTATTTT. This codes for CASSLLAGGPTDTQYF.

The sample holds a few counts of this clone. The chain couples TRBV5-6 to TRBJ2-5; no clear D. Trimming removed 4 bases at V and 2 bases at J, with 6 bases between. The CDR3 spans 12 residues. Germline CDR1 is SGHDT and CDR2 is YYEEEE. The chain's CDR3 is CASSGRQETQYF. CDR3 sequence (DNA): TGTGCCAGCAGCGGCAGACAAGAGACCCAGTACTTC.

The rearrangement joins TRBV28 to TRBJ2-3, with D possibly being TRBD1 (6 bases). The CDR3 is 15 residues long. The V gene lost 5 bases and the J gene lost 3 bases, with 15 bases spanning the gap. Per the germline V gene, CDR1 is MDHEN and CDR2 is SYDVKM. The CDR3 coding sequence is TGTGCCAGCAGTCTCCAGGGGCGGCGGACAGATACGCAGTATTTT. It is translated as CASSLQGRRTDTQYF.

This clone has only one observation. The chain uses TRBV7-3 and TRBJ2-2; no firm D call. CDR3 length equals 16 residues. The germline V and J ends were trimmed by 0 bases and 7 bases, with 15 bases remaining between them. Germline-derived CDR1 and CDR2 are SGHTA and FQGTGA. The CDR3 DNA follows: TGTGCCAGCAGCTTAACGTTAACCCGGGTCGGCGGGGAGCTGTTTTTT. Translating gives CASSLTLTRVGGELFF. The full variable domain, its missing parts supplied by reference TRBV7-3 and TRBJ2-2, is GAGVSQTPSNKVTEKGKYVELRCDPISGHTALYWYRQSLGQGPEFLIYFQGTGAADDSGLPNDRFFAVRPEGSVSTLKIQRTERGDSAVYLCASSLTLTRVGGELFFGEGSRLTVL.

The V call is TRBV2, the J call TRBJ2-2; 7 nucleotides align to TRBD2. Per germline, CDR1 SNHLY and CDR2 FYNNEI. This CDR3 has 12 residues. J lost 4 bases, V lost 8 bases, and 1 base had no gene match. In DNA, the CDR3 is TGTGCCAGCCGGGGGGTCACCGGGGAGCTGTTTTTT. Its translation: CASRGVTGELFF.

The chain employs TRBV7-9 and TRBJ2-1, with 8 bases matching TRBD2. V gave up 1 base and J gave up 8 bases; unmatched junction bases: 10. Germline assignment: CDR1 SEHNR and CDR2 FQNEAQ (reference sequence). This CDR3 is 16 amino acids long. The CDR3 reads CASSLGGGLDIDEQFF. Written as DNA, the CDR3 is TGTGCCAGCAGCTTAGGGGGGGGACTAGATATTGATGAGCAGTTCTTC.

V usage is TRBV10-3 and J usage is TRBJ2-3; possibly TRBD2 for D (6 bases). Looked up from germline, CDR1 is ENHRY and CDR2 is SYGVKD. The germline V and J ends were trimmed by 3 bases and 3 bases, with 13 bases remaining between them. The CDR3 contains 15 residues. CDR3 DNA: TGTGCCATCAGTGACACGGGAGAATCAACAGATACGCAGTATTTT. Its protein is CAISDTGESTDTQYF.

V is TRBV28 and J is TRBJ1-1; TRBD1 agrees at 7 bases. V shed 4 bases, J shed 5 bases, and the junction held 19 bases outside the gene matches. From germline, CDR1 is MDHEN and CDR2 SYDVKM. The CDR3 has 18 amino acids. The CDR3, as DNA: TGTGCCAGCAGTTCAGCTCCCATGACAGGGTCGAGTGAGACTGAAGCTTTCTTT. Translating gives CASSSAPMTGSSETEAFF.

Points on this clone: The junction differs from germline at one of its ends, possibly a read error. The chain combines TRBV7-7 with TRBJ2-2; D unclear. CDR3 length: 14 residues. Germline-derived CDR1 and CDR2 are SSHAT and FNYEAQ (reference sequence). The CDR3 coding sequence is TGTGCTAGCAGCTTAATGTTCGACACCGGGGAGCTGTTTTTT. It is translated as CASSLMFDTGELFF.

About this clone: Other DNA sequences in this specimen translate into the identical CDR3. The gene calls are TRBV11-2 and TRBJ1-4; D is unclear. CDR3 size: 14 residues. Germline CDR1 SGHAT, CDR2 FQNNGV. V gave up 3 bases and J gave up 0 bases, with 5 bases separating them. The CDR3 coding sequence is TGTGCCAGCAGCTTGACTACAACTAATGAAAAACTGTTTTTT. Encoded protein: CASSLTTTNEKLFF.

The gene calls are TRBV7-9 and TRBJ2-1; 7 bases are a match to TRBD2. With 0 bases clipped from V and 6 bases from J, the junction kept 8 bases outside the gene matches. This CDR3 has 16 residues. Germline CDR1 reads SEHNR; CDR2 reads FQNEAQ (reference sequence). This CDR3 is CASSLALAGVGNEQFF. The CDR3 DNA follows: TGTGCCAGCAGCTTAGCGCTGGCGGGAGTGGGCAATGAGCAGTTCTTC.

CDR3 DNA: TGTGCCAGCAGGTCCGGGACAGGGGCAACTAATGAAAAACTGTTTTTT. Translating it yields CASRSGTGATNEKLFF. This chain uses TRBV28 with TRBJ1-4, with 10 bases matching TRBD1. CDR1 and CDR2 from the germline V gene are MDHEN and SYDVKM. The CDR3 extends over 16 amino acids. Trimming cost V 6 bases and J 0 bases; bases outside gene matches: 4.

The chain has TRBV6-5 and TRBJ1-1; possible D gene TRBD1, 5 bases. Germline assignment: CDR1 MNHEY and CDR2 SVGAGI. Trimming pared 0 bases from V and 0 bases from J, leaving 11 bases between. CDR3 length equals 16 residues. The chain's CDR3 is CASSYSGGSMNTEAFF. The CDR3 DNA reads as TGTGCCAGCAGTTACTCGGGGGGGTCCATGAACACTGAAGCTTTCTTT.

The chain joins TRBV23-1 to TRBJ1-5; D is ambiguous. TRBV23-1 counts as an open reading frame of uncertain function. The CDR3 has 16 residues. The V end lost 4 bases, the J end lost 0 bases, and 13 bases lay between the germline ends. As DNA, the CDR3 is TGCGCCAGCAGTCGACTGAATATATATAGCAATCAGCCCCAGCATTTT. This codes for CASSRLNIYSNQPQHF.

The genes are TRBV2 and TRBJ2-7; 8 bases are a match to TRBD2. The CDR3 has 14 amino acids. V shed 3 bases and J 1 base; nucleotides not matched to a gene: 2. The germline V gene encodes CDR1 SNHLY and CDR2 FYNNEI. The CDR3 DNA reads TGTGCCAGCAGTGAGAGCGGGAGATCCTACGAGCAGTACTTC. This sequence encodes CASSESGRSYEQYF.

The chain carries TRBV5-1 and TRBJ2-3, with 11 bases that match TRBD2. V dropped 4 bases and J dropped 2; count of bases not matched to a gene: 9. Germline loops: CDR1 SGHRS, CDR2 YFSETQ. The CDR3 is 17 residues long. The CDR3 reads CASSGGETSGNTDTQYF. The CDR3 nucleotides read TGCGCCAGCAGCGGGGGGGAGACTAGCGGGAACACAGATACGCAGTATTTT.

Notes on this clone: Germline is not matched at one junction end, which may reflect a read error. The CDR3 spells CASSQSEVTKTLF. CDR3 in DNA: TGTGCCAGCAGTCAATCCGAAGTGACTAAAACATTATTT. The rearrangement uses TRBV28 and TRBJ1-6; no reliable D call. This CDR3 contains 13 residues. The germline V gene has CDR1 MDHEN and CDR2 SYDVKM.

In its sample, this clone was seen a few times. The rearrangement uses TRBV6-1 and TRBJ1-4; D perhaps matches TRBD1 (5 bases). The CDR3 has 13 residues. Per germline, CDR1 MNHNS and CDR2 SASEGT. V lost 5 bases and J 8 bases, leaving 12 bases between the germline ends. This chain's CDR3 is CASSYQGGEKLFF. CDR3 nucleotides: TGTGCCAGCAGTTATCAGGGAGGCGAAAAACTGTTTTTT.